This TCR beta chain was observed in a study of regulatory T cells in long-lasting Graves disease. General observations from the study: The study found lower TCR diversity in persistent Graves' patients than in newly diagnosed ones.

The CDR3 loop spans 13 amino acids. Germline loops: CDR1 MNHEY, CDR2 SMNVEV (reference sequence). Time point indicated: persistent/refractory GD, antithyroid drugs over 5 years with positive TRAb. The authors made the TCR library using RNA they extracted from PBMCs. About this clonotype: Its antigen is undetermined. The junction shows a germline mismatch at one end, possibly a read error.

Relying on iRepertoire HTBI primers and Arm-PCR of CDR3 regions, the team built TCR beta libraries. TCRdb fed the multiplex PCR reads into MiXCR, producing one record per CDR3 protein. The profile covers hundreds of thousands of distinct CDR3 sequences, with approximately 21% appearing a single time and roughly 7.7% taken by the ten largest. This sequence was found in a female donor with Graves disease. The chain is built from TRBV27 and TRBJ1-4; D ambiguous. Sequences were derived from peripheral blood mononuclear cells (PBMCs), sampled when the disease was refractory, from a patient treated with antithyroid drugs. This CDR3 reads CVSRGKNGEKLFF. The DNA for the CDR3 is TGTGTCAGCCGCGGAAAAAACGGGGAAAAACTGTTTTTT.